A single sample is the source of the 12 T cell receptor beta chains below, sequenced in a study of shared clonotypes between healthy human individuals. The protocol was immunoSEQ multiplex PCR, while the TCRdb copy is restricted to in-frame clones and leaves out a portion. Of 1,100,000 or so clones listed, 70% to 80% were seen once; the top ten hold under 0.6%. The sample was memory CD4+ T cells from PBMCs. Subset here: CD45RA-negative fraction. The receptors derive from a man in his late teens or twenties in good health. Some clones in this sample may be carry-over from other donors' samples.

This clone came up a few times. V and J are TRBV4-1 and TRBJ1-6; 11 nucleotides agree with TRBD1. This CDR3 is 13 amino acids long. Germline V gives CDR1 MGHRA, CDR2 YSYEKL. V lost 6 bases to trimming and J lost 8 bases; unmatched junction nucleotides: 0. The CDR3 DNA reads TGCGCCAGCAGGGGACAGGGGGATTCACCCCTCCACTTT. Translating gives CASRGQGDSPLHF.

DNA of the CDR3: TGTGCCAGCAGAGCCCGGGACACCTACAATGAGCAGTTCTTC. Translated: CASRARDTYNEQFF. The chain carries TRBV6-5 and TRBJ2-1; a possible D gene is TRBD1 (6 bases). With 6 bases removed from V and 2 bases from J, the gap between germline ends came to 11 bases. The V gene's germline CDR1 is MNHEY and CDR2 SVGAGI. This CDR3 is 14 amino acids long.

The gene calls are TRBV19 and TRBJ2-7; D could derive from TRBD1 or TRBD2 (5 bases each). The germline V and J ends were trimmed by 5 bases and 0 bases, with 14 bases remaining between them. CDR3 size: 15 residues. Germline lookup yields CDR1 LNHDA and CDR2 SQIVND (reference sequence). CDR3 in DNA: TGTGCCAGTAGTGGCCCGGGACGGAGCTCCTACGAGCAGTACTTC. The encoded protein is CASSGPGRSSYEQYF.

The chain joins TRBV7-8 to TRBJ2-1; 9 bases are a match to TRBD1. Germline loops: CDR1 SGHVS, CDR2 FQNEAQ. The CDR3 is 14 residues long. With V trimmed by 0 bases and J by 10 bases, 4 bases remained unmatched. CDR3 nucleotides: TGTGCCAGCAGCTTAGCGGGACAGGGTGAAGAGCAGTTCTTC. As protein: CASSLAGQGEEQFF.

V and J are TRBV5-1 and TRBJ2-7; D assignment may be TRBD1 or TRBD2 (5 bases each). Looked up from germline, CDR1 is SGHRS and CDR2 is YFSETQ. The CDR3 totals 14 residues. Trimming cost V 6 bases and J 2 bases, with 15 bases left between them. For the CDR3, the DNA is TGCGCCAGCAAGGGACGGGAATGGGCCTACGAGCAGTACTTC. It codes for CASKGREWAYEQYF.

This clone was seen once. This rearrangement joins TRBV6-1 to TRBJ2-7; 7 bases match TRBD1. Trimming took 4 bases from V and 3 from J; bases not matched to a gene: 3. The V gene's germline CDR1 is MNHNS and CDR2 SASEGT. This CDR3 is built from 13 residues. The CDR3 sequence: CASSGQGHYEQYF. DNA for the CDR3: TGTGCCAGCAGTGGACAGGGACACTACGAGCAGTACTTC.

CDR3 bases: TGTGCCAGCAGCTTAGTGTGGACAGGGGGAAACACTGAAGCTTTCTTT. It codes for CASSLVWTGGNTEAFF. The rearrangement joins TRBV7-8 to TRBJ1-1, with 10 bases that match TRBD1. Germline assignment: CDR1 SGHVS and CDR2 FQNEAQ. Trimming cost V 1 base and J 2 bases; bases outside gene matches: 4. The CDR3 contains 16 residues.

The CDR3 DNA reads TGTGCCAGCAGCCGGACAGGGGGGCAGGAGACCCAGTACTTC. Translation: CASSRTGGQETQYF. This rearrangement joins TRBV28 to TRBJ2-5; 10 bases agree with TRBD1. After removal of 6 bases from V and 5 bases from J, the junction contained 6 bases not matched to a gene. This CDR3 contains 14 residues. CDR1 is MDHEN, CDR2 SYDVKM, per germline.

This sequence joins TRBV2 and TRBJ2-1, with TRBD2 matching 11 bases. Germline assignment: CDR1 SNHLY and CDR2 FYNNEI. Unmatched junction bases numbered 2, after V lost 6 bases and J lost 4 bases. The CDR3 is made up of 14 amino acids. Here the CDR3 reads CASRRLAGYNEQFF. Here the CDR3 DNA reads TGTGCCAGCAGGCGACTAGCGGGGTACAATGAGCAGTTCTTC.

This clone was recorded once. The chain combines TRBV7-8 with TRBJ1-4, with D uncertain. The CDR3 is 13 amino acids. Germline V gene sequence: CDR1 SGHVS, CDR2 FQNEAQ. Trimming cost V 7 bases and J 5 bases, with 11 bases left between them. The CDR3 DNA follows: TGTGCCAGCACCGAAAACCGGAATGAAAAACTGTTTTTT. This encodes CASTENRNEKLFF.

In its sample, this clone was seen once. The rearrangement links TRBV27 to TRBJ2-2; D not certain. The CDR3 contains 18 residues. Trimming took 2 bases from V and 0 from J, leaving 16 bases between them. Germline CDR1 reads MNHEY; CDR2 reads SMNVEV (reference sequence). Written as DNA, the CDR3 is TGTGCCAGCAGTTTAGAGCCGGACCTCTCTACGAACACCGGGGAGCTGTTTTTT. Translated, it gives CASSLEPDLSTNTGELFF.

The rearrangement uses TRBV19 and TRBJ1-2; 8 bases fit TRBD1. CDR1 and CDR2 from the germline V gene are LNHDA and SQIVND (reference sequence). V shed 7 bases, J shed 4 bases, and the junction held 5 bases outside the gene matches. This CDR3 has 13 residues. CDR3 DNA sequence: TGTGCCAGTACGGTCAGGGGGCTCTATGGCTACACCTTC. It codes for CASTVRGLYGYTF.